Shown below are 24 T cell receptor beta chains from a single sample sequenced in a study of cytomegalovirus exposure and HLA in healthy donors. Researchers ran the PCR with 60 Vbeta and 13 Jbeta primers. The assay was immunoSEQ multiplex PCR, and TCRdb's table has in-frame clones only and misses some. Of around 150,000 clones in the sample, 70% to 75% are singletons; the top ten hold approximately 15%. Sequencing input: PBMCs. The receptor source for this set is a human donor in good health.

The J gene is TRBJ2-7, the V gene TRBV4-1; no definite D call. Deletions cut 0 bases from V and 1 base from J, with 4 bases between. The CDR3 consists of 13 residues. Germline V gene lookup returns CDR1 MGHRA and CDR2 YSYEKL. The CDR3 DNA reads as TGCGCCAGCAGCCAAGAGACATCCTACGAGCAGTACTTC. It encodes CASSQETSYEQYF.

CDR3 in DNA: TGTGCCAGCAGTGACCTTTGGGGGGGCCCCTACAATGAGCAGTTCTTC. Translating it yields CASSDLWGGPYNEQFF. This sequence joins TRBV6-1 and TRBJ2-1; D possibly corresponds to TRBD2 (7 bases). Germline CDR1 reads MNHNS; CDR2 reads SASEGT. This CDR3 is built from 16 residues. V was shortened by 3 bases and J by 2 bases, with 14 bases between the two germline ends.

The rearrangement joins TRBV2 to TRBJ1-4; D remains unclear. Per germline, CDR1 SNHLY and CDR2 FYNNEI. The CDR3 runs to 15 residues. Trimming cost V 6 bases and J 8 bases, with 19 bases left between them. This CDR3 reads CASSPVLVKSEKLFF. CDR3 nucleotides: TGTGCCAGCAGCCCCGTGTTAGTAAAGAGCGAAAAACTGTTTTTT.

The rearrangement links TRBV7-2 to TRBJ1-4, with 11 bases identical to TRBD1. The CDR3 loop spans 13 amino acids. Losses at the gene ends were 4 bases for V and 11 bases for J; bases not matched to a gene: 3. The germline gives CDR1 SGHTA, CDR2 FQGNSA. CDR3 protein: CASSWTGGVKLFF. CDR3 DNA sequence: TGTGCCAGCAGCTGGACAGGGGGCGTGAAACTGTTTTTT.

The rearrangement links TRBV27 to TRBJ2-1, with 8 positions matching TRBD2. The CDR3 is 13 residues long. J gave up 12 bases and V 3 bases, and 7 bases lay outside the gene matches. Germline V gene data show CDR1 as MNHEY and CDR2 as SMNVEV (reference sequence). The CDR3 loop reads CASSFQAGVRQFF. The CDR3 DNA reads as TGTGCCAGCAGTTTCCAAGCGGGAGTACGGCAGTTCTTC.

This clone is a singleton in its sample. The CDR3 sequence is CASSKGTGGQETQYF. CDR3 nucleotide sequence: TGTGCCAGTAGTAAAGGGACAGGGGGACAAGAGACCCAGTACTTC. The chain joins TRBV19 to TRBJ2-5; the match to TRBD1 covers 11 bases. The CDR3 runs to 15 residues. Germline loops: CDR1 LNHDA, CDR2 SQIVND (reference sequence). V gave up 4 bases and J gave up 2 bases; unmatched junction bases: 3.

V and J are TRBV7-9 and TRBJ2-7; TRBD2 agrees at 8 bases. With V trimmed by 5 bases and J by 2 bases, 8 bases remained unmatched. Germline-derived CDR1 and CDR2 are SEHNR and FQNEAQ (reference sequence). CDR3 length equals 15 residues. DNA for the CDR3: TGTGCCAGCAGCCAGGGAGCGGGGGACCCCTACGAGCAGTACTTC. Protein sequence: CASSQGAGDPYEQYF.

The sample holds one count of this clone. The rearrangement links TRBV5-1 to TRBJ2-1; 7 nucleotides line up with TRBD2. This CDR3 has 17 residues. J was trimmed by 0 bases and V by 0 bases; bases with no gene match: 6. The V gene's germline CDR1 is SGHRS and CDR2 YFSETQ. The CDR3 sequence is CASSLGYLADSYNEQFF. The CDR3 nucleotides read TGCGCCAGCAGCTTGGGCTATCTAGCGGACTCCTACAATGAGCAGTTCTTC.

The genes are TRBV4-2 and TRBJ2-2; D perhaps matches TRBD2 (5 bases). The V and J ends lost 4 bases and 2 bases respectively, with 8 bases between them. The CDR3 runs 14 residues. Germline V gene data show CDR1 as LGHNA and CDR2 as YNFKEQ. Here the CDR3 DNA reads TGTGCCAGCAGCCGAGGGCATAACACCGGGGAGCTGTTTTTT. Its protein is CASSRGHNTGELFF.

The chain is built from TRBV5-4 and TRBJ2-1; 8 bases map to TRBD2. V shed 1 base and J 2 bases; nucleotides not matched to a gene: 11. Germline-derived CDR1 and CDR2 are SGHNT and YYREEE (reference sequence). The CDR3 has 18 residues. CDR3 nucleotides: TGTGCCAGCAGCTTGACCAGTATCGGGGGGGGTGCCTACAATGAGCAGTTCTTC. Its translation is CASSLTSIGGGAYNEQFF. The full variable domain, completed using reference TRBV5-4 and TRBJ2-1, is ETGVTQSPTHLIKTRGQQVTLRCSSQSGHNTVSWYQQALGQGPQFIFQYYREEENGRGNFPPRFSGLQFPNYSSELNVNALELDDSALYLCASSLTSIGGGAYNEQFFGPGTRLTVL.

The rearrangement joins TRBV6-6 to TRBJ1-4, with unresolved D. This CDR3 comprises 14 residues. The germline V and J ends were trimmed by 2 bases and 5 bases, with 9 bases remaining between them. The germline gives CDR1 MNHNY, CDR2 SVGAGI (reference sequence). The CDR3 DNA reads TGTGCCAGCAGTTACAGGCAGGAAAATGAAAAACTGTTTTTT. Translation: CASSYRQENEKLFF.

Only a few counts were recorded for this clone. The chain combines TRBV27 with TRBJ1-6; 9 bases agree with TRBD1. The V and J ends lost 3 bases and 11 bases, in that order; junction bases with no gene match: 8. Germline CDR1 MNHEY, CDR2 SMNVEV (reference sequence). The CDR3 is 15 residues long. CDR3 sequence: CASSLGGTGSPPLHF. CDR3 nucleotides: TGTGCCAGCAGTTTGGGGGGGACAGGGTCTCCACCCCTCCACTTT.

The chain carries TRBV11-2 and TRBJ2-7, with 7 bases fitting TRBD1. Per germline, CDR1 SGHAT and CDR2 FQNNGV. This CDR3 is built from 12 residues. V shed 3 bases and J 4 bases; nucleotides not matched to a gene: 0. The CDR3 loop reads CASSLGQYEQYF. CDR3 DNA: TGTGCCAGCAGCTTGGGACAGTACGAGCAGTACTTC.

The chain employs TRBV7-9 and TRBJ2-5, with 14 bases aligning to TRBD2. This CDR3 has 17 amino acids. The junction had 9 bases not matched to a gene; V was cut back by 4 bases and J by 5 bases. CDR1 SEHNR and CDR2 FQNEAQ come from the germline V gene (reference sequence). The CDR3 region is CASSSRGTSGRGETQYF. CDR3 DNA: TGTGCCAGCAGCTCGAGGGGGACTAGCGGGAGAGGGGAGACCCAGTACTTC.

The chain combines TRBV5-1 with TRBJ2-5; 9 bases are shared with TRBD1. The CDR3 length is 16 residues. CDR1 SGHRS and CDR2 YFSETQ come from the germline V gene. V was pared by 0 bases and J by 1 base, with 4 bases of the junction left unmatched. CDR3 DNA: TGCGCCAGCAGCTTGGACGGGACAGGGATCCAAGAGACCCAGTACTTC. Amino acid sequence: CASSLDGTGIQETQYF.

The rearrangement uses TRBV29-1 and TRBJ2-7; possible D gene TRBD2, 7 bases. Germline CDR1 reads SQVTM; CDR2 reads ANQGSEA. The CDR3 runs 16 residues. The ends were cut back, 4 bases at V and 4 bases at J, with 23 bases in the middle. CDR3 nucleotide sequence: TGCAGCGTTGCCCATAAAGGGGGAGGGCAGTCGTACGAGCAGTACTTC. It codes for CSVAHKGGGQSYEQYF.

The chain couples TRBV2 to TRBJ1-1; perhaps TRBD1 as D (6 bases). This CDR3 contains 11 residues. Trimming pared 6 bases from V and 11 bases from J, leaving 13 bases between. Germline V lookup: CDR1 SNHLY, CDR2 FYNNEI. In DNA, the CDR3 is TGTGCCAGCAGGTACAGGGACCGGGCTTTCTTT. Protein sequence: CASRYRDRAFF.

This clone came up a few times. V and J are TRBV6-6 and TRBJ1-5; TRBD1 aligns across 8 bases. Trimming at V came to 0 bases and at J to 2 bases, leaving 0 bases not matched to a gene. Germline values: CDR1 MNHNY, CDR2 SVGAGI (reference sequence). There are 15 residues in the CDR3. The CDR3 DNA reads as TGTGCCAGCAGTTACTCGACAGGGGGCAATCAGCCCCAGCATTTT. This encodes CASSYSTGGNQPQHF.

This clone was detected only a few times. V gene TRBV19 combines with J gene TRBJ1-3; the D gene is possibly TRBD1 (6 bases). The V and J ends lost 6 bases and 0 bases respectively, with 9 bases between them. Germline V lookup: CDR1 LNHDA, CDR2 SQIVND (reference sequence). The CDR3 extends over 14 amino acids. The CDR3: CASRRTVSGNTIYF. As DNA, the CDR3 is TGTGCCAGTAGGAGGACAGTCTCTGGAAACACCATATATTTT.

The chain combines TRBV29-1 with TRBJ1-2; TRBD1 is a possible D gene (6 bases). CDR1 is SQVTM and CDR2 is ANQGSEA in the germline V gene. The CDR3 contains 12 residues. The germline V and J ends were trimmed by 4 bases and 10 bases, with 16 bases remaining between them. CDR3 loop: CSVVLDRRDYTF. DNA of the CDR3: TGCAGCGTTGTGTTGGACAGACGTGACTACACCTTC.

The chain carries TRBV4-1 and TRBJ2-5, with TRBD2 identical over 10 bases. The J call may be mistaken, given a closer DNA end match to TRBJ2-7. Germline V gives CDR1 MGHRA, CDR2 YSYEKL. This CDR3 is 16 amino acids long. In nucleotides, the CDR3 is TGCGCCAGCAGCCAACGAGCTAGCGGGGGCCCTCACGAGCAGTACTTC. Amino acid sequence: CASSQRASGGPHEQYF.

The chain links TRBV4-1 to TRBJ2-1; tentative D call: TRBD2 (6 bases). Germline V lookup: CDR1 MGHRA, CDR2 YSYEKL. The ends were cut back, 3 bases at V and 0 bases at J, with 15 bases in the middle. The length of the CDR3 is 17 residues. CDR3 nucleotide sequence: TGCGCCAGCAGCCAGAGAGGGGCGGGAAGCTCCTACAATGAGCAGTTCTTC. This gives the protein CASSQRGAGSSYNEQFF.

The J gene is TRBJ2-3, the V gene TRBV7-9, with D maybe TRBD2 (6 bases). Germline CDR1 reads SEHNR; CDR2 reads FQNEAQ (reference sequence). The CDR3 is 17 amino acids. Trimming pared 3 bases from V and 1 base from J, leaving 17 bases between. The CDR3 bases are TGTGCCAGCAGCTTCCCCCCCGGAGCTAGCGGCACAGATACGCAGTATTTT. Protein: CASSFPPGASGTDTQYF.

V gene TRBV6-4 combines with J gene TRBJ2-3; TRBD2 might be the D (6 bases). V lost 5 bases, J lost 1 base, and 13 bases lay in between. Germline assignment: CDR1 MRHNA and CDR2 SNTAGT. The CDR3 extends over 15 amino acids. Here the CDR3 reads CASSPQRRGTDTQYF. The CDR3, as DNA: TGTGCCAGCAGTCCGCAGCGGAGGGGCACAGATACGCAGTATTTT.